This TCR beta chain came from a study of shared clonotypes between healthy human individuals. The junction had 11 bases not matched to a gene; V was cut back by 7 bases and J by 8 bases. This CDR3 contains 14 residues. The V gene's germline CDR1 is MDHEN and CDR2 SYDVKM. This table comes from immunoSEQ multiplex PCR, and its TCRdb copy is limited to in-frame clones, with some not included. The sample yields a few million clones, more than 80% seen once. The clonotype comes from a man between 18 and 35 years old in good health. Sequenced sample: naive CD4+ T cells sorted from blood. Subset here: CD45RA+ positively selected. The chain is built from TRBV28 and TRBJ1-2, with 9 bases fitting TRBD1. The chain's CDR3 is CASISMDRGYGYTF. The CDR3 nucleotides read TGTGCCAGCATATCGATGGACAGGGGATACGGCTACACCTTC.